This TCR beta chain was sequenced for a study of T cell responses to AZD1222 COVID-19 vaccine. Per the germline V gene, CDR1 is SGHNT and CDR2 is YYREEE (reference sequence). CDR3 size: 16 residues. The ends lost 4 bases at V and 4 bases at J; junction bases unmatched: 10. This clone came up once. The assay was immunoSEQ multiplex PCR, and TCRdb's table has in-frame clones only and misses some. Here the sample spans some 200,000 clones, more than 80% being singletons. This chain joins TRBV5-4 and TRBJ2-1, with TRBD2 matching 8 bases. The clonotype was recovered from an adult in good health. The sample in question was peripheral blood, obtained on day 0 of AZD1222 vaccination. CDR3 residues: CASSPGGVAVYNEQFF. CDR3 sequence (DNA): TGTGCCAGCAGCCCGGGGGGGGTAGCGGTATACAATGAGCAGTTCTTC.